This is a list of T cell receptor beta chains from one sample in a study of cytomegalovirus exposure and HLA in healthy donors. Method: immunoSEQ multiplex PCR; TCRdb's copy keeps in-frame clones and lacks some. Of some 130,000 clones in the sample, 70% to 80% were seen once. Specimen: PBMCs. The receptors originated from a woman aged 60-75 years in good health and CMV-seropositive. The CDR3 runs from the conserved cysteine through the conserved F or W. D genes are given only for firm matches. Clone size is not always given. Where it is, it says once, few, many or a class for expanded clones.

v_call: TRBV5-1; j_call: TRBJ1-3; d_call: .; clone_size: few; cdr3_aa: CASSDGGSGNTIYF; cdr3_nt: TGCGCCAGCAGCGACGGGGGCTCTGGAAACACCATATATTTT
v_call: TRBV2; j_call: TRBJ2-1; d_call: TRBD2; clone_size: few; cdr3_aa: CASRVSGLAGSNEQFF; cdr3_nt: TGTGCCAGCAGGGTATCGGGACTAGCGGGAAGCAATGAGCAGTTCTTC
v_call: TRBV2; j_call: TRBJ2-7; d_call: TRBD1; clone_size: .; cdr3_aa: CASRDPLGDSSYEQYF; cdr3_nt: TGTGCCAGCAGGGACCCCCTGGGGGACAGCTCCTACGAGCAGTACTTC
v_call: TRBV29-1; j_call: TRBJ2-2; d_call: TRBD1; clone_size: .; cdr3_aa: CSASTGVAGELFF; cdr3_nt: TGCAGCGCTTCAACAGGGGTAGCCGGGGAGCTGTTTTTT
v_call: TRBV29-1; j_call: TRBJ1-1; d_call: .; clone_size: few; cdr3_aa: CSGQDLDGAFF; cdr3_nt: TGCAGCGGACAGGACTTGGATGGGGCTTTCTTT
v_call: TRBV21-1; j_call: TRBJ1-2; d_call: .; clone_size: .; cdr3_aa: CASSRLRYGYTF; cdr3_nt: TGTGCCAGCTCGAGACTACGTTATGGCTACACCTTC
v_call: TRBV7-2; j_call: TRBJ1-2; d_call: TRBD1; clone_size: few; cdr3_aa: CASSFIGTASNYGYTF; cdr3_nt: TGTGCCAGCAGCTTCATAGGGACAGCCTCCAACTATGGCTACACCTTC
v_call: TRBV6-1; j_call: TRBJ1-1; d_call: .; clone_size: .; cdr3_aa: CASSEGGAATEAFF; cdr3_nt: TGTGCCAGCAGTGAAGGTGGGGCGGCGACTGAAGCTTTCTTT
v_call: TRBV9; j_call: TRBJ2-1; d_call: TRBD2; clone_size: .; cdr3_aa: CASSVAPLAGDEQFF; cdr3_nt: TGTGCCAGCAGCGTAGCTCCCCTAGCGGGAGACGAGCAGTTCTTC
v_call: TRBV7-2; j_call: TRBJ2-5; d_call: .; clone_size: .; cdr3_aa: CASSPGIDYRWETQYF; cdr3_nt: TGTGCCAGCAGCCCAGGTATCGACTACCGTTGGGAGACCCAGTACTTC
v_call: TRBV27; j_call: TRBJ2-4; d_call: .; clone_size: .; cdr3_aa: CASSPIQGRRNIQYF; cdr3_nt: TGTGCCAGCAGCCCTATACAGGGACGGAGAAACATTCAGTACTTC
v_call: TRBV5-6; j_call: TRBJ1-5; d_call: .; clone_size: .; cdr3_aa: CASSLTGMLAGALQPQHF; cdr3_nt: TGTGCCAGCAGCTTGACAGGGATGTTGGCAGGGGCTCTTCAGCCCCAGCATTTT
v_call: TRBV15; j_call: TRBJ1-2; d_call: .; clone_size: .; cdr3_aa: CATSRDLGQGGYGYTF; cdr3_nt: TGTGCCACCAGCAGAGATTTGGGGCAGGGAGGGTATGGCTACACCTTC
v_call: TRBV2; j_call: TRBJ2-1; d_call: TRBD2; clone_size: .; cdr3_aa: CASSGLAATSNEQFF; cdr3_nt: TGTGCCAGCAGTGGACTAGCGGCCACCTCCAATGAGCAGTTCTTC
v_call: TRBV4-1; j_call: TRBJ2-1; d_call: TRBD2; clone_size: .; cdr3_aa: CASSQATSGGVLGSKDEQFF; cdr3_nt: TGCGCCAGCAGCCAAGCGACTAGCGGGGGGGTTTTGGGTTCGAAGGATGAGCAGTTCTTC
v_call: TRBV5-1; j_call: TRBJ2-5; d_call: TRBD2; clone_size: few; cdr3_aa: CASQGGLAGLGVETQYF; cdr3_nt: TGCGCCAGTCAAGGAGGACTAGCGGGGCTTGGGGTAGAGACCCAGTACTTC
v_call: TRBV5-8; j_call: TRBJ1-3; d_call: .; clone_size: .; cdr3_aa: CASSLFLGADGNTIYF; cdr3_nt: TGTGCCAGCAGCTTGTTTCTGGGGGCGGACGGAAACACCATATATTTT
v_call: TRBV28; j_call: TRBJ1-5; d_call: TRBD1; clone_size: .; cdr3_aa: CASSQSRQGYSNQPQHF; cdr3_nt: TGTGCCAGCAGCCAAAGCCGACAGGGTTATAGCAATCAGCCCCAGCATTTT
v_call: TRBV5-5; j_call: TRBJ2-7; d_call: TRBD1; clone_size: few; cdr3_aa: CASTRQGINEQYF; cdr3_nt: TGTGCCAGCACCCGACAGGGGATCAACGAGCAGTACTTC
v_call: TRBV5-1; j_call: TRBJ2-2; d_call: .; clone_size: .; cdr3_aa: CASSLGATGELFF; cdr3_nt: TGCGCCAGCAGCTTGGGGGCTACCGGGGAGCTGTTTTTT
v_call: TRBV30; j_call: TRBJ1-5; d_call: TRBD1; clone_size: few; cdr3_aa: CAWGGQGEGAQHF; cdr3_nt: TGTGCCTGGGGGGGACAGGGTGAGGGGGCCCAGCATTTT
v_call: TRBV27; j_call: TRBJ2-2; d_call: TRBD1; clone_size: .; cdr3_aa: CASRMGQVNTGELFF; cdr3_nt: TGTGCCAGCAGGATGGGACAGGTGAACACCGGGGAGCTGTTTTTT
v_call: TRBV6-1; j_call: TRBJ2-3; d_call: TRBD2; clone_size: .; cdr3_aa: CASSSNRAGTDTQYF; cdr3_nt: TGTGCCAGCTCTTCTAACAGAGCGGGGACAGATACGCAGTATTTT
v_call: TRBV9; j_call: TRBJ2-5; d_call: .; clone_size: .; cdr3_aa: CASSSSVGTQETQYF; cdr3_nt: TGTGCCAGCAGCTCGAGCGTCGGGACACAAGAGACCCAGTACTTC
v_call: TRBV12-2; j_call: TRBJ2-7; d_call: .; clone_size: few; cdr3_aa: CASRPFEQYF; cdr3_nt: TGTGCAAGTCGCCCCTTCGAGCAGTACTTC
v_call: TRBV30; j_call: TRBJ1-3; d_call: .; clone_size: .; cdr3_aa: CAWSVSNSGNTIYF; cdr3_nt: TGTGCCTGGAGCGTATCGAACTCGGGAAACACCATATATTTT
v_call: TRBV28; j_call: TRBJ1-5; d_call: .; clone_size: .; cdr3_aa: CASSPMRVRGQPQHF; cdr3_nt: TGTGCCAGCAGTCCCATGCGGGTGCGGGGTCAGCCCCAGCATTTT
v_call: TRBV2; j_call: TRBJ2-1; d_call: .; clone_size: .; cdr3_aa: CASSEDTLSYNEQFF; cdr3_nt: TGTGCCAGCAGTGAAGACACCCTCTCCTACAATGAGCAGTTCTTC
v_call: TRBV5-1; j_call: TRBJ1-3; d_call: .; clone_size: .; cdr3_aa: CASSPGDSYFGNTIYF; cdr3_nt: TGCGCCAGCAGCCCGGGGGACTCTTATTTCGGAAACACCATATATTTT
v_call: TRBV2; j_call: TRBJ1-5; d_call: .; clone_size: once; cdr3_aa: CASRYEGDSNQPQHF; cdr3_nt: TGTGCCAGCAGATACGAGGGGGATAGCAATCAGCCCCAGCATTTT
v_call: TRBV5-1; j_call: TRBJ2-1; d_call: TRBD2; clone_size: once; cdr3_aa: CAIKPTSGSPHSTYNEQFF; cdr3_nt: TGCGCCATTAAGCCGACTAGCGGGAGTCCCCATTCGACCTACAATGAGCAGTTCTTC
v_call: TRBV19; j_call: TRBJ2-5; d_call: TRBD1; clone_size: .; cdr3_aa: CASSIQGARETQYF; cdr3_nt: TGTGCCAGTAGTATCCAGGGGGCCCGAGAGACCCAGTACTTC
v_call: TRBV19; j_call: TRBJ2-7; d_call: .; clone_size: .; cdr3_aa: CASSIAGTYEQYF; cdr3_nt: TGTGCCAGTAGTATAGCGGGAACCTACGAGCAGTACTTC
v_call: TRBV2; j_call: TRBJ2-7; d_call: TRBD1; clone_size: .; cdr3_aa: CASTPDRGHEQYF; cdr3_nt: TGTGCCAGCACCCCGGACAGGGGGCACGAGCAGTACTTC
v_call: TRBV7-9; j_call: TRBJ2-3; d_call: TRBD1; clone_size: .; cdr3_aa: CASSLSGTGKSTDTQYF; cdr3_nt: TGTGCCAGCAGCCTCTCCGGGACAGGGAAAAGCACAGATACGCAGTATTTT
v_call: TRBV9; j_call: TRBJ2-7; d_call: .; clone_size: .; cdr3_aa: CASSVGAGGREQYF; cdr3_nt: TGTGCCAGCAGCGTAGGGGCCGGAGGAAGAGAGCAGTACTTC
v_call: TRBV15; j_call: TRBJ1-1; d_call: .; clone_size: .; cdr3_aa: CATSRDQAVAFF; cdr3_nt: TGTGCCACCAGCAGAGATCAAGCCGTAGCTTTCTTT
v_call: TRBV4-1; j_call: TRBJ2-7; d_call: TRBD1; clone_size: .; cdr3_aa: CASSQEGTGAWDSYEQYF; cdr3_nt: TGCGCCAGCAGCCAAGAAGGGACAGGGGCCTGGGATTCCTACGAGCAGTACTTC